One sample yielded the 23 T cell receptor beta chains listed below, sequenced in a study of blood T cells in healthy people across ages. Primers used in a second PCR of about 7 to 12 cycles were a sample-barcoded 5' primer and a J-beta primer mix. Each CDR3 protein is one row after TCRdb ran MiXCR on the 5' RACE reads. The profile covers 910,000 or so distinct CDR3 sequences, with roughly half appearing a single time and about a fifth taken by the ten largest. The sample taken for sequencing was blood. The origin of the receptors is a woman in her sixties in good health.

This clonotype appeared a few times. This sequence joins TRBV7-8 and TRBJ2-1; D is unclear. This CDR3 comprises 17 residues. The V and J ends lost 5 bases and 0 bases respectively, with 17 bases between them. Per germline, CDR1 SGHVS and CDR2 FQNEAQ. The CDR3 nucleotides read TGTGCCAGCAGCGCCAATCCCAGCAGATACTCCTACAATGAGCAGTTCTTC. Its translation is CASSANPSRYSYNEQFF.

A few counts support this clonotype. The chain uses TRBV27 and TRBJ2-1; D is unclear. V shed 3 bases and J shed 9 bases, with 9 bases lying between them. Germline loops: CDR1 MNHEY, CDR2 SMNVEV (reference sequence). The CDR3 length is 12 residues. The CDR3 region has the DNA TGTGCCAGCAGTTTTCCCGTCGGTGAGCAGTTCTTC. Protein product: CASSFPVGEQFF.

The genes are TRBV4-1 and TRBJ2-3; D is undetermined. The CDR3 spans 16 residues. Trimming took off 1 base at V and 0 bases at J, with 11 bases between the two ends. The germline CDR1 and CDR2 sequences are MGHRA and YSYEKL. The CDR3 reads CASSQVNLVSTDTQYF. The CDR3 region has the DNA TGCGCCAGCAGCCAAGTCAATCTAGTAAGCACAGATACGCAGTATTTT.

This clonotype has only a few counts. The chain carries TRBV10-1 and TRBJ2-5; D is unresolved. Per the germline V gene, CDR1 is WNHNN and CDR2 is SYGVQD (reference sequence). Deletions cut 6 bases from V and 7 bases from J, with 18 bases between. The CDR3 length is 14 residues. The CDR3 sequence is CASRGPTATGTQYF. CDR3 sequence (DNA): TGCGCCAGCAGAGGACCGACCGCAACGGGGACCCAGTACTTC.

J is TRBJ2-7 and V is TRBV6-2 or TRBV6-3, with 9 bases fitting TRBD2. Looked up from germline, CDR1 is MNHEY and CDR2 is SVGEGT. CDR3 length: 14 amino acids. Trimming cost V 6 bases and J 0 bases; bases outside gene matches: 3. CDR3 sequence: CASRTSGASYEQYF. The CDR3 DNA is TGTGCCAGCAGGACTAGCGGAGCCTCCTACGAGCAGTACTTC.

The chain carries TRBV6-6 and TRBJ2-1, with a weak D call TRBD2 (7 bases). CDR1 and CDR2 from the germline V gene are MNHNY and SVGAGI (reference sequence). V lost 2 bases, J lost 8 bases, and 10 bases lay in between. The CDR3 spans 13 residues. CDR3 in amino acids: CASSYGGAYEQFF. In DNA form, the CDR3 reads TGTGCCAGCAGTTACGGGGGGGCCTATGAGCAGTTCTTC.

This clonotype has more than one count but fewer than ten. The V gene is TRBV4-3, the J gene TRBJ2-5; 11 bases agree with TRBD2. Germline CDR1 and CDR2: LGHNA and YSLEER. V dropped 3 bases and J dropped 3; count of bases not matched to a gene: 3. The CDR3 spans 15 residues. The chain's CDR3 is CASSHGLAGEETQYF. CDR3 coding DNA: TGCGCCAGCAGCCATGGACTAGCGGGTGAAGAGACCCAGTACTTC.

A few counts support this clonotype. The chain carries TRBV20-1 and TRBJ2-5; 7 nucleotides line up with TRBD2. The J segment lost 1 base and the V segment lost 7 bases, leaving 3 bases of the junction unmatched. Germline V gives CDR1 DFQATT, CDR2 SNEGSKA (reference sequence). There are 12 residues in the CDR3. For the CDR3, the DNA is TGCAGTGTCTGGACTAGCCAAGAGACCCAGTACTTC. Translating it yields CSVWTSQETQYF.

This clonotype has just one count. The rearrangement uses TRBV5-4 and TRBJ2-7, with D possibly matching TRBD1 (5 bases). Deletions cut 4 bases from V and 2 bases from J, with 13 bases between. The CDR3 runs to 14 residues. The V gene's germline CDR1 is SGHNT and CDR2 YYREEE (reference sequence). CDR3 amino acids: CASSELGRAYEQYF. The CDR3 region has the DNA TGTGCCAGCAGCGAGTTGGGCAGGGCCTACGAGCAGTACTTC.

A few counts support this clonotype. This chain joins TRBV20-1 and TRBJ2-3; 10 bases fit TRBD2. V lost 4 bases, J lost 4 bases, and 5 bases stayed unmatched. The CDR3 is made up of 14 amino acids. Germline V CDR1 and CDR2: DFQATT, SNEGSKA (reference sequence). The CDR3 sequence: CSATLAGAADTQYF. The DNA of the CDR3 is TGCAGTGCTACCCTAGCGGGAGCCGCAGATACGCAGTATTTT.

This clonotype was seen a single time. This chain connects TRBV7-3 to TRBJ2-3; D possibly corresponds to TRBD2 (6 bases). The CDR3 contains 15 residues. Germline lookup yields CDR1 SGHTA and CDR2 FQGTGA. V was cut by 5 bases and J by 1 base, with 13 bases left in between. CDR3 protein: CASSIYGGGTDTQYF. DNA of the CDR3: TGTGCCAGCAGCATCTACGGAGGGGGCACAGATACGCAGTATTTT. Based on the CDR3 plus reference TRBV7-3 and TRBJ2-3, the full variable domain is GAGVSQTPSNKVTEKGKYVELRCDPISGHTALYWYRQSLGQGPEFLIYFQGTGAADDSGLPNDRFFAVRPEGSVSTLKIQRTERGDSAVYLCASSIYGGGTDTQYFGPGTRLTVL.

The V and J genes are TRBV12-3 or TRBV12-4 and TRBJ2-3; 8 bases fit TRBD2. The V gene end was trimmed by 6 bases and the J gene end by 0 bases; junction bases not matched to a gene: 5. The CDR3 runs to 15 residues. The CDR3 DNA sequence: TGTGCCAGCAGCACTAGCGGTTTTAGCACAGATACGCAGTATTTT. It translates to CASSTSGFSTDTQYF.

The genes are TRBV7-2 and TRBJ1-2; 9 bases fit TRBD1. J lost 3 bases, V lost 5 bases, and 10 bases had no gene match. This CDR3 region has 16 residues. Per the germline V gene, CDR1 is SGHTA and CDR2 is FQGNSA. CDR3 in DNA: TGTGCCAGCAGCCCAAGGACAGGGGAGGGGGACTATGGCTACACCTTC. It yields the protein CASSPRTGEGDYGYTF.

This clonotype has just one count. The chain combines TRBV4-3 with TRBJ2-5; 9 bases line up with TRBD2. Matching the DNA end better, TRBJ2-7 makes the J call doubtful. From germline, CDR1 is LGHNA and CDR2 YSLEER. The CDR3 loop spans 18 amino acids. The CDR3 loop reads CASSQISAEGGRAYEQYF. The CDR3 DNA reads TGCGCCAGCAGCCAAATATCGGCCGAGGGCGGGAGGGCCTACGAGCAGTACTTC.

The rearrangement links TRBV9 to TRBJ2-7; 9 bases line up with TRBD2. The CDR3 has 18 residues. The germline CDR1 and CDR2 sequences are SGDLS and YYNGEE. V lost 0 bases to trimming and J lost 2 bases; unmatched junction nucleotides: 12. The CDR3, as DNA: TGTGCCAGCAGCGTAGGGGGTAGCGGGAGAAGGTTCACCTACGAGCAGTACTTC. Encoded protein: CASSVGGSGRRFTYEQYF.

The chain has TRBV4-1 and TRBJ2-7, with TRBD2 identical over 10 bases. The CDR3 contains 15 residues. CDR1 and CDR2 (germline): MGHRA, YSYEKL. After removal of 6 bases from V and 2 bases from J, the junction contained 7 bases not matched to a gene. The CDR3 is CASSPQAGGAYEQYF. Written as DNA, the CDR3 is TGCGCCAGCAGTCCCCAAGCGGGAGGGGCCTACGAGCAGTACTTC.

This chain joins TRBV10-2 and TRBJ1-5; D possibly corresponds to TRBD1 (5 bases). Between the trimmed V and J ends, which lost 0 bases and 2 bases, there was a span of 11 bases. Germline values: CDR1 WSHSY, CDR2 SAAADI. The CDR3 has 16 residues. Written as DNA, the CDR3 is TGCGCCAGCAGTGAGTCAGGGGTGATTGGCAATCAGCCCCAGCATTTT. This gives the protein CASSESGVIGNQPQHF.

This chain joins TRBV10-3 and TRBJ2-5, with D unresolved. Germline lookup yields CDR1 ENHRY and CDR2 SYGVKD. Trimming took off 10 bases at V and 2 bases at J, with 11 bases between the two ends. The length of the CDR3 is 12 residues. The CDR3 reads CATRFQQETQYF. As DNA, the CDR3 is TGTGCCACGCGGTTTCAGCAAGAGACCCAGTACTTC.

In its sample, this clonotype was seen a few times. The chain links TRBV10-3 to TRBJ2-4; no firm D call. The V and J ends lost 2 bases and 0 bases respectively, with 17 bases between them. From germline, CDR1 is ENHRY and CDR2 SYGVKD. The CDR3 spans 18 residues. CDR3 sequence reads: CAISEAPWGRLAKNIQYF. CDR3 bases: TGTGCCATCAGTGAGGCACCTTGGGGAAGGCTAGCCAAAAACATTCAGTACTTC.

The CDR3 DNA follows: TGTGCCAGCAGCACGGGACTAGCGGGAGGATATGAGCAGTTCTTC. It translates to CASSTGLAGGYEQFF. V is TRBV5-5 and J is TRBJ2-1; 15 bases agree with TRBD2. CDR1 and CDR2 (germline): SGHKS, YYEKEE (reference sequence). The V and J ends lost 4 bases and 8 bases, in that order; junction bases with no gene match: 4. This CDR3 is built from 15 residues.

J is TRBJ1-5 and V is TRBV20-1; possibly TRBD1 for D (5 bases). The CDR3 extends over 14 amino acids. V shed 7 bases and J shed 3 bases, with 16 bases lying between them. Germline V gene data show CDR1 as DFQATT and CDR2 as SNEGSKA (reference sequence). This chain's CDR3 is CSVQGGYLNQPQHF. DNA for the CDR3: TGCAGTGTTCAGGGCGGGTATCTCAATCAGCCCCAGCATTTT.

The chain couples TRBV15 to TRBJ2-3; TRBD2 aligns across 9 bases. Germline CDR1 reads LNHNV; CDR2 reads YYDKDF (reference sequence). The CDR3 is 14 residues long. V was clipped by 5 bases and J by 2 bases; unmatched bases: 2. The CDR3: CATSGGLATDTQYF. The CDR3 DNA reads TGTGCCACCAGCGGGGGACTAGCCACAGATACGCAGTATTTT. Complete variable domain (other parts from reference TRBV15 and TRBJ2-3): DAMVIQNPRYQVTQFGKPVTLSCSQTLNHNVMYWYQQKSSQAPKLLFHYYDKDFNNEADTPDNFQSRRPNTSFCFLDIRSPGLGDTAMYLCATSGGLATDTQYFGPGTRLTVL.

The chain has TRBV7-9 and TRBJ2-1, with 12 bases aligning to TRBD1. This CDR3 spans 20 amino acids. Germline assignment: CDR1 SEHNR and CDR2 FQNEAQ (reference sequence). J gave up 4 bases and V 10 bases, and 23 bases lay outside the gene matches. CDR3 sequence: CAIPYFRDRGLGLPYNEQFF. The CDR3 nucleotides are TGTGCCATCCCTTATTTCCGGGACAGGGGGCTGGGACTCCCATACAATGAGCAGTTCTTC. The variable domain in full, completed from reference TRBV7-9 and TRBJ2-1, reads DTGVSQNPRHKITKRGQNVTFRCDPISEHNRLYWYRQTLGQGPEFLTYFQNEAQLEKSRLLSDRFSAERPKGSFSTLEIQRTEQGDSAMYLCAIPYFRDRGLGLPYNEQFFGPGTRLTVL.